Given below is one T cell receptor beta chain in context. This clone has only one observation. Its binding antigen is unknown. No much larger clone exists at a distance of one base, and base qualities are not known. This entry is derived from a study of PD-1 blockade in classical Hodgkin lymphoma (dated by TCRdb to about 2020). Broadly, across the study: Nivolumab dosing was 3 mg/kg intravenously every 2 weeks, continuing until either disease progression or unacceptable toxicity. The study used CyTOF and TCR beta sequencing to define a peripheral blood immune signature of response to PD-1 blockade in classical Hodgkin lymphoma.

This sample's time point label indicates: cycle 2 day 1 (C2D1) of nivolumab. Relapse after autologous stem cell transplantation had occurred in all trial patients, and cohorts A, B and C were distinguished by prior brentuximab vedotin exposure. A total of roughly 60 patients with relapsed/refractory classical Hodgkin lymphoma made up the trial cohort, and each patient's best overall response was complete response, partial response or progressive disease. Trial patients were treated with single-agent nivolumab in the multi-cohort phase II CheckMate 205 trial. An independent review committee assessed best overall response using the 2007 International Working Group response criteria. Trial PBMCs were obtained immediately prior to nivolumab initiation (C1D1) and on therapy at cycle 2 day 1 and cycle 4 day 1. After peripheral blood was drawn into 8 mL Vacutainer Cell Preparation Tubes, PBMCs were isolated by centrifugation and then cryopreserved.

Study-wide findings and limitations: CD4+ but not CD8+ TCR diversity rose significantly by C4D1 (p=0.0027 vs p=0.16), most apparent in complete responders (p=0.02). Baseline TCR diversity was reported as lower in newly diagnosed patients than in healthy donors, and lower still in relapsed/refractory patients. Lower diversity was seen in patients whose nivolumab began less than 1 year after ASCT, and these patients were left out of later analyses so that immune reconstitution would not confound the results. Trial patients achieving complete response had baseline diversity similar to newly diagnosed patients, whereas partial responders and progressors had significantly lower diversity. The study covered only a single clinical trial cohort, and the causes of the repertoire differences, possibly disease activity or prior therapy, were still not defined.

Genomic DNA was extracted with the Qiagen DNeasy kit from unsorted PBMCs and from negatively selected CD4+ and CD8+ fractions. TCR beta CDR3 regions were amplified by immunoSEQ multiplex PCR using primers annealing to V and J segments. A synthetic immune receptor repertoire was used to minimize amplification bias, and any residual bias was removed computationally once sequencing was done. In the paper's pipeline: Repertoire diversity was quantified as the Shannon entropy index using custom Python scripts. Unsorted, CD4+ and CD8+ repertoires were examined separately, except in combined analyses, for which CD4+ and CD8+ sequences were merged in silico. A clone counted as expanded when the clone's frequency after treatment rose at least 2-fold relative to C1D1, and clones undetected at baseline were given a pseudocount of 0.5. Singleton clones were defined as clones with 0 or 1 copy at C1D1, and non-singleton clones were defined as clones with 2 or more copies. By matching protein sequences in sorted samples from the same patient, clones expanded in unsorted samples were annotated as CD4+, CD8+ or unknown. Wilcoxon tests on paired samples were used to test changes in diversity from C1D1 to C4D1. This immuneACCESS table, as held by TCRdb, lists in-frame sequences with V and J called but not all clones. Of the missing ones, under half trace to an unresolved V gene in checked studies; the others have no known cause. From that table come the V and J calls and clone size; the DNA was used to work out D and trimming. For this sample the table gives more than 140,000 clones, of which less than 80% were detected only once. The ten most abundant clones make up roughly 10% of the sample.

V lost 0 bases and J lost 2 bases, and the count of bases not matched to a germline gene is 9. According to the germline V gene (reference sequence), CDR1 reads MNHEY and CDR2 reads SMNVEV. The CDR3 runs 17 residues from the cysteine to the phenylalanine. Only CDR3 DNA is held: 51 bases, read in frame from base 1. The chain couples TRBV27 to TRBJ1-2; 7 central nucleotides agree with TRBD1. This sequence was found in a human donor with classical Hodgkin lymphoma. This material consisted of peripheral blood mononuclear cells (PBMCs), taken before the second cycle of nivolumab. The nucleotide sequence reads as follows: TGTGCCAGCAGTTTATCGAGTGTACAGGGGTTAAACTATGGCTACACCTTC. Its coded protein is CASSLSSVQGLNYGYTF.